This T cell receptor (beta chain) was sequenced in a study of technical replicates of blood from several donors. V was cut by 6 bases and J by 0 bases, with 5 bases left in between. Germline CDR1 and CDR2: MNHEY and SVGAGI. The CDR3 length is 12 residues. Method: immunoSEQ multiplex PCR; TCRdb's copy keeps in-frame clones and lacks some. The sample records approximately 94,000 clones, 95% to 97% being singletons. V gene TRBV6-5 combines with J gene TRBJ1-2; D not certain. The clonotype originates from a human donor in good health. The specimen was T cells isolated from PBMCs. The CDR3 bases are TGTGCCAGCAGGGGCTCTAACTATGGCTACACCTTC. Translated: CASRGSNYGYTF.